The 3 T cell receptor beta chains presented below share a single source sample, sequenced in a study of control samples from healthy donors and cancer patients. Profiled with immunoSEQ multiplex PCR; TCRdb holds only in-frame clones, not every one. The sample has about 150,000 clones, 75% to 95% seen once. Sequenced: blood. These receptors all stem from a man aged 30 to 39 in good health.

This chain uses TRBV3-1 (or the pseudogene TRBV3-2) with TRBJ2-3; 7 bases are shared with TRBD1. The V and J ends lost 1 base and 0 bases, in that order; junction bases with no gene match: 7. This CDR3 is 17 amino acids long. Looked up from germline, CDR1 is LGHDT and CDR2 is YNNKEL (reference sequence). The CDR3 region has the DNA TGTGCCAGCAGCCAAGCGGGAACAGGGGATAGCACAGATACGCAGTATTTT. The encoded protein is CASSQAGTGDSTDTQYF.

This chain connects TRBV2 to TRBJ2-3; D is perhaps TRBD2 (6 bases). Trimming removed 6 bases at V and 0 bases at J, with 10 bases between. The V gene's germline CDR1 is SNHLY and CDR2 FYNNEI. This CDR3 has 14 residues. CDR3 nucleotide sequence: TGTGCCAGCAGCGATGGGGGGAGCACAGATACGCAGTATTTT. Translating gives CASSDGGSTDTQYF.

The chain uses TRBV9 and TRBJ1-3; D call uncertain. Germline V lookup: CDR1 SGDLS, CDR2 YYNGEE. V was cut by 0 bases and J by 2 bases, with 6 bases left in between. CDR3 length: 14 residues. The DNA of the CDR3 is TGTGCCAGCAGCGTAGGGTCAGCTGGAAACACCATATATTTT. The encoded protein is CASSVGSAGNTIYF.